A selection of T cell receptor beta chains follows, all from one sample in a study of T-cell memory formation after mild COVID-19. TCRdb independently ran MiXCR on the 5' RACE reads; one entry per CDR3 protein. The sample carries hundreds of thousands of distinct CDR3 sequences, less than 25% recorded once. Sequencing was done on a sample of PBMCs or a T cell subset sorted from them (not recorded which). These receptor sequences come from an adult woman who had mild COVID-19 (a few samples of this study predate the infection). Cell type and time point are not known. Each CDR3 is given with its conserved first and last residue. The order of the fields is CDR3 length, V gene, clone size, J gene, D gene, CDR3 DNA, CDR3 protein. D genes are given only for firm matches. Clone size is shown for a subset of rows, as once, few, many or a class of expanded clone.

CDR3 length: 12
V gene: TRBV7-6
clone size: many
J gene: TRBJ2-7
D gene: NA
CDR3 DNA: TGTGCCAGCAGCTTAGACCGGCACGAGCAGTACTTC
CDR3 protein: CASSLDRHEQYF

CDR3 length: 16
V gene: TRBV13
clone size: few
J gene: TRBJ1-2
D gene: TRBD1
CDR3 DNA: TGTGCCAGCAGCCCCAAGACAGGGGCTCCCTTTTATGGCTACACCTTC
CDR3 protein: CASSPKTGAPFYGYTF

CDR3 length: 12
V gene: TRBV7-9
clone size: NA
J gene: TRBJ2-3
D gene: NA
CDR3 DNA: TGTGCCAGCAGTTACGCGGCAGATACGCAGTATTTT
CDR3 protein: CASSYAADTQYF

CDR3 length: 13
V gene: TRBV15
clone size: few
J gene: TRBJ2-7
D gene: NA
CDR3 DNA: TGTGCCACCAGCAATCCCCCCTCCTCCGAGCAGTACTTC
CDR3 protein: CATSNPPSSEQYF

CDR3 length: 11
V gene: TRBV29-1
clone size: many
J gene: TRBJ1-4
D gene: NA
CDR3 DNA: TGCAGCGTTAACTTGGGTGGAACAGCCCTTTTT
CDR3 protein: CSVNLGGTALF

CDR3 length: 13
V gene: TRBV4-2
clone size: many
J gene: TRBJ2-7
D gene: NA
CDR3 DNA: TGTGCCAGCAGCCAACCGGGCAGCTACGAGCAGTACTTC
CDR3 protein: CASSQPGSYEQYF

CDR3 length: 16
V gene: TRBV7-9
clone size: NA
J gene: TRBJ2-1
D gene: TRBD2
CDR3 DNA: TGTGCCAGCAGCTTAACTAGCGGGATGGCCTACAATGAGCAGTTCTTC
CDR3 protein: CASSLTSGMAYNEQFF

CDR3 length: 20
V gene: TRBV7-3
clone size: NA
J gene: TRBJ2-2
D gene: TRBD2
CDR3 DNA: TGTGCCAGCAGCTTAAGAGGGACTAGCGGGAGCGCCACGAACACCGGGGAGCTGTTTTTT
CDR3 protein: CASSLRGTSGSATNTGELFF

CDR3 length: 15
V gene: TRBV6-5
clone size: NA
J gene: TRBJ2-1
D gene: TRBD1
CDR3 DNA: TGTGCCAGCAGCCCTGACAGGGCCCTAAACAATGAGCAGTTCTTC
CDR3 protein: CASSPDRALNNEQFF

CDR3 length: 17
V gene: TRBV4-3
clone size: NA
J gene: TRBJ2-7
D gene: TRBD2
CDR3 DNA: TGCGCCAGCAGCCAAGATAACGGACTAGCGGGAACCTACGAGCAGTACTTC
CDR3 protein: CASSQDNGLAGTYEQYF

CDR3 length: 16
V gene: TRBV4-1
clone size: NA
J gene: TRBJ1-5
D gene: NA
CDR3 DNA: TGCGCCAGCAGCCAAGTCGTGTGGGGCAATAATCAGCCCCAGCATTTT
CDR3 protein: CASSQVVWGNNQPQHF

CDR3 length: 14
V gene: TRBV20-1
clone size: NA
J gene: TRBJ2-7
D gene: NA
CDR3 DNA: TGCAGTGCTAGGAGTGGAACGGGTGTGTACGAGCAGTACTTC
CDR3 protein: CSARSGTGVYEQYF